This TCR beta chain comes out of a study of OX40 agonist ivuxolimab in advanced cancers. At the level of the whole study: Ivuxolimab was an agonistic, fully human IgG2 monoclonal antibody directed against OX40 (CD134), a costimulatory receptor. Intravenous ivuxolimab was administered to patients every 2 weeks at six dose levels: 0.01, 0.1, 0.3, 1.5, 3 and 10 mg/kg. Among the approximately 50 dose-escalation patients, around 19 had hepatocellular carcinoma, around 15 melanoma, 9 renal cell carcinoma and 9 head and neck cancer. In the dose-escalation cohort, approximately 82% of patients were male, and the mean age was approximately 55 years, with a range of 23 to 79. Patients were allowed to have had prior anti-PD-1, anti-PD-L1 or anti-CTLA-4 therapy, and 40% of the dose-escalation patients had previously received checkpoint inhibitors. Partial responses were achieved by three dose-escalation patients, of whom one had hepatocellular carcinoma and two had cutaneous melanoma. The purpose of peripheral TCRbeta sequencing was to test whether ivuxolimab changed TCR sequence diversity and led to clonal T-cell expansion. The paper describes the monotherapy dose-escalation part (N ≈ 49 patients) of the phase I trial of ivuxolimab. General findings and caveats noted by the study authors: After ivuxolimab, more expanded clones were found on average in CD8+ T cells than in CD4+ T cells. Clonal expansion of both CD4+ and CD8+ blood T cells was observed from baseline to week 6 at doses 0.1 to 3.0 mg/kg. Low levels of normalized T-cell clonal expansion were also seen in some patients who did not respond. In the 0.1-3.0 mg/kg groups, partial responders had among the lowest normalized peripheral clonal expansion, particularly in CD8+ T cells. The antigen specificity of the peripheral T cells that underwent clonal expansion was not determined.

Genomic DNA was extracted from sorted cells for sequencing of the TCRbeta CDR3 region. The immunoSEQ Assay was used to sequence the TCRbeta CDR3 regions. TCRdb took this table from immuneACCESS and kept in-frame rearrangements with V and J called. Such tables lack part of the clones; where checked against another copy, unresolved V genes explain under half of the gap, and the rest is unexplained. A total of tens of thousands of clones appear in this sample, about 91% of them only once. The ten largest make up just over 14% of the sample. The trial excluded patients who had a history of autoimmune disease or were on systemic immunosuppression. In every dose cohort, peripheral blood was drawn for TCR sequencing at baseline, cycle 4 day 1, and cycle 7 day 1. Samples were obtained from an open-label, multicenter, first-in-human phase I dose-escalation trial of ivuxolimab. Adults with locally advanced or metastatic melanoma, renal cell, hepatocellular, or head and neck squamous cell carcinoma were enrolled in the trial. CD4+ and CD8+ T cells were sorted separately from peripheral blood before TCR sequencing.

CDR1 SGHTA and CDR2 FQGTGA were looked up in the germline V gene. The germline ends are 13 bases apart after V is trimmed by 6 bases and J by 2 bases. The CDR3, cysteine through phenylalanine, is 15 amino acids long. Only CDR3 DNA is held: 45 bases, read in frame from base 1. With respect to this clone: Its antigen remains undetermined. One base away there is no much larger clone; base qualities are not given.

The material sequenced was CD4+ or CD8+ T cells sorted from blood, taken in a trial of the OX40 agonist ivuxolimab. The clonotype was recovered from an adult with an advanced solid tumor such as melanoma, head and neck, liver or kidney cancer. Recombination linked TRBV7-3 to TRBJ2-2; TRBD2 is possibly the D segment (6 matching bases). The CDR3 protein is CASSLGLANTGELFF. The nucleotide sequence is given as TGTGCCAGCAGTTTGGGACTGGCTAACACCGGGGAGCTGTTTTTT. The full variable domain, completed from the reference TRBV7-3 and TRBJ2-2 proteins outside the CDR3, reads GAGVSQTPSNKVTEKGKYVELRCDPISGHTALYWYRQSLGQGPEFLIYFQGTGAADDSGLPNDRFFAVRPEGSVSTLKIQRTERGDSAVYLCASSLGLANTGELFFGEGSRLTVL.